The T cell receptor beta chain under discussion was sequenced for a study of cytomegalovirus exposure and HLA in healthy donors. This CDR3 is built from 15 residues. Germline trimming cut 6 bases from V and 7 bases from J; bases unmatched to any gene: 12. The germline V gene has CDR1 MNHEY and CDR2 SVGAGI. The protocol was immunoSEQ multiplex PCR, while the TCRdb copy is restricted to in-frame clones and leaves out a portion. The table records a few hundred thousand clones, about 93% of them present only once. The clonotype originates from a woman younger than 30 in good health and CMV-seronegative. Source material: PBMCs. V gene TRBV6-5 combines with J gene TRBJ2-7; 10 bases agree with TRBD2. CDR3 protein: CASSQISGRASEQYF. In DNA form, the CDR3 reads TGTGCCAGCAGCCAGATCAGCGGGAGGGCCTCTGAGCAGTACTTC.